The next 8 T cell receptor beta chains were all read from a single sample in a study of cytomegalovirus exposure and HLA in healthy donors. The method was immunoSEQ multiplex PCR; TCRdb's version includes in-frame clones alone and lacks a portion of them. The profile shows about 180,000 clones, approximately 87% of them singletons. Input material: PBMCs. The receptor set was obtained from a woman aged 30 to 39 in good health and CMV-seronegative.

The chain has TRBV29-1 and TRBJ2-7; weak D call: TRBD1 (5 bases). Deletions cut 5 bases from V and 5 bases from J, with 28 bases between. CDR3 length equals 17 residues. CDR1 and CDR2 from the germline V gene are SQVTM and ANQGSEA. The CDR3 sequence: CSVPEQVAWQRVDEQYF. In DNA, the CDR3 is TGCAGCGTTCCCGAACAGGTGGCGTGGCAACGTGTTGACGAGCAGTACTTC.

The chain has TRBV6-1 and TRBJ1-4; a possible D gene is TRBD1 (6 bases). Germline V gene data show CDR1 as MNHNS and CDR2 as SASEGT. CDR3 length: 14 amino acids. Trimming took 6 bases from V and 7 from J, leaving 15 bases between them. The DNA for the CDR3 is TGTGCCAGCAGATTAACAGGGATGGGTGAAAAACTGTTTTTT. It is translated as CASRLTGMGEKLFF.

This chain links TRBV4-1 with TRBJ2-1; 7 nucleotides match TRBD1. This CDR3 spans 16 amino acids. Germline V gene sequence: CDR1 MGHRA, CDR2 YSYEKL. Trimming cost V 1 base and J 5 bases; bases outside gene matches: 8. The CDR3 nucleotides are TGCGCCAGCAGCCAAGTCGCCCAGGGGGTCGACAATGAGCAGTTCTTC. Translating it yields CASSQVAQGVDNEQFF.

This clone was detected many times. The V gene is TRBV19, the J gene TRBJ2-7, with 12 bases aligning to TRBD1. CDR1 and CDR2 (germline): LNHDA, SQIVND (reference sequence). The CDR3 loop spans 16 amino acids. The V and J ends lost 1 base and 2 bases, in that order; junction bases with no gene match: 3. CDR3: CASSIVWDRGPYEQYF. The CDR3 coding sequence is TGTGCCAGTAGTATAGTATGGGACAGGGGGCCCTACGAGCAGTACTTC.

This clone was seen only once. The V gene is TRBV27, the J gene TRBJ2-1, with 9 bases that match TRBD2. CDR1 MNHEY and CDR2 SMNVEV come from the germline V gene (reference sequence). This CDR3 spans 14 amino acids. J was trimmed by 7 bases and V by 4 bases; bases with no gene match: 5. The CDR3 here is CASSSLAGSNEQFF. CDR3 nucleotides: TGTGCCAGCAGTTCCCTAGCGGGGTCGAATGAGCAGTTCTTC.

This sequence joins TRBV7-2 and TRBJ1-6, with D unclear. Germline values: CDR1 SGHTA, CDR2 FQGNSA. There are 13 residues in the CDR3. V gave up 6 bases and J gave up 7 bases, with 10 bases separating them. CDR3 sequence (DNA): TGTGCCAGCAGTCTCAGTGTAAATTCACCCCTCCACTTT. The encoded protein is CASSLSVNSPLHF.

This rearrangement joins TRBV4-1 to TRBJ2-2, with D perhaps matching TRBD1 (5 bases). V was pared by 3 bases and J by 6 bases, with 14 bases between. The CDR3 totals 15 residues. Germline V lookup: CDR1 MGHRA, CDR2 YSYEKL. In DNA, the CDR3 is TGCGCCAGCAGCCACAGGGTGGCAAATTCCGGGGAGCTGTTTTTT. As protein: CASSHRVANSGELFF.

The chain uses TRBV6-1 and TRBJ1-4, with 7 nucleotides matching TRBD1. V gave up 1 base and J gave up 7 bases; unmatched junction bases: 6. The length of the CDR3 is 15 residues. The germline CDR1 and CDR2 sequences are MNHNS and SASEGT. Here the CDR3 DNA reads TGTGCCAGCAGTGAAGGAGAAGGGGGCGGTGAAAAACTGTTTTTT. Its protein is CASSEGEGGGEKLFF.